This TCR beta chain stems from a study of T cell clonotyping in hematopoietic cell transplantation. Recipient blood drawn about 28 days pretransplant and days 30, 100, 180 after. Study-wide points: Few recipient clonotypes overlapped donors; over 95% were de novo at given depth. Graft donor and pretransplant recipient Inverse Simpson Index values predicted broader posttransplant TCR diversity.

Germline-derived CDR1 and CDR2 are SGHTS and YDEGEE. The CDR3 runs to 16 residues. V lost 2 bases and J lost 2; bases outside the gene matches: 3. The method was immunoSEQ multiplex PCR; TCRdb's version includes in-frame clones alone and lacks a portion of them. Of some 30,000 clones in the sample, about 94% were seen once. On this clone itself: What it binds is not known.

The V call is TRBV5-8, the J call TRBJ2-3, with 12 positions matching TRBD1. The receptor comes from a female patient aged 45-60 years who had an allogeneic stem cell transplant from a related donor, so the T cells may come from the graft donor. Some clones in this sample may be carry-over from other donors' samples. The sequenced sample was PBMCs, obtained 100 days after allogeneic stem cell transplant. The CDR3 DNA reads as TGTGCCAGCAGCTTATTGGGACAGGGGGCCACAGATACGCAGTATTTT. It yields the protein CASSLLGQGATDTQYF.